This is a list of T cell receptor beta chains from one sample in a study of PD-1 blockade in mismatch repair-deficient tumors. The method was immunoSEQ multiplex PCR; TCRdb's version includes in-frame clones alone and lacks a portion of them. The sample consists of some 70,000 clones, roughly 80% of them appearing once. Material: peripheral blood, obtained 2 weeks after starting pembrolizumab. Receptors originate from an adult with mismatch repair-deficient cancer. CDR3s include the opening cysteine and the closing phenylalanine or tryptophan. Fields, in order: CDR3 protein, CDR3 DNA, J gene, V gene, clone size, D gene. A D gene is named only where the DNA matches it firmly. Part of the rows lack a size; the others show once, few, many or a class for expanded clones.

CASSSSEWGNYEQFF | TGTGCCAGCAGCTCCTCCGAGTGGGGGAACTATGAGCAGTTCTTC | TRBJ2-1 | TRBV7-8 | - | -
CASSPASGSNSYNEQFF | TGTGCCAGCTCACCAGCTAGCGGGAGTAACTCCTACAATGAGCAGTTCTTC | TRBJ2-1 | TRBV18 | - | TRBD2
CASSNPLKTVYEQYF | TGTGCCAGCAGCAACCCCCTCAAGACAGTCTACGAGCAGTACTTC | TRBJ2-7 | TRBV7-9 | - | -
CASSEGRSYEQYF | TGCGCCAGCAGCGAGGGACGGTCCTACGAGCAGTACTTC | TRBJ2-7 | TRBV5-1 | - | -
CATSRAFVGSSIYEQFF | TGTGCCACCAGCAGAGCCTTTGTTGGTAGCTCAATTTATGAGCAGTTCTTC | TRBJ2-1 | TRBV15 | - | -
CASSLGTSGRSYEQYF | TGTGCCAGCAGCTTAGGGACTAGCGGGAGAAGCTACGAGCAGTACTTC | TRBJ2-7 | TRBV7-6 | few | TRBD2
CASSSSGELTDTQYF | TGTGCCAGCAGCTCTAGCGGGGAACTCACAGATACGCAGTATTTT | TRBJ2-3 | TRBV9 | once | TRBD2
CASQDPGTSSSNEQFF | TGTGCCAGCCAAGACCCCGGGACTAGCTCAAGTAATGAGCAGTTCTTC | TRBJ2-1 | TRBV7-8 | - | TRBD2
CASSLGTRTDTQYF | TGTGCCAGCAGCTTAGGGACTAGGACTGATACGCAGTATTTT | TRBJ2-3 | TRBV7-9 | - | TRBD2
CASSLAVSGANVLTF | TGTGCCAGCAGCTTGGCGGTAAGTGGGGCCAACGTCCTGACTTTC | TRBJ2-6 | TRBV5-6 | - | -